The 26 T cell receptor beta chains below come from one sample, sequenced in a study of shared clonotypes between healthy human individuals. Naivety among CD8 cells was defined by CD45RO negativity and positive CCR7 selection, thereby excluding terminally differentiated effector memory CD45RA+ cells. Profiled with immunoSEQ multiplex PCR; TCRdb holds only in-frame clones, not every one. The profile covers about 2 million clones, with around 96% appearing a single time and 0.85% to 1.2% taken by the ten largest. The sequenced material came from naive CD8+ T cells sorted from blood. These receptor sequences come from a man between 18 and 35 years old in good health.

The V and J genes are TRBV4-1 and TRBJ2-4; a possible D gene is TRBD1 (5 bases). From germline, CDR1 is MGHRA and CDR2 YSYEKL. This CDR3 spans 14 amino acids. Trimming removed 2 bases from V and 5 bases from J, with 10 bases in between. CDR3 sequence: CASSQMQGQNIQYF. Written as DNA, the CDR3 is TGCGCCAGCAGCCAAATGCAGGGTCAAAACATTCAGTACTTC.

V is TRBV6-6 and J is TRBJ1-2, with 7 nucleotides matching TRBD1. The CDR3 is 15 residues long. The V gene's germline CDR1 is MNHNY and CDR2 SVGAGI (reference sequence). Trimming took 0 bases from V and 4 from J; bases not matched to a gene: 5. Here the CDR3 DNA reads TGTGCCAGCAGTTACTCCGAGGGGGCGGTCTATGGCTACACCTTC. Translating gives CASSYSEGAVYGYTF.

The chain carries TRBV5-4 and TRBJ1-5, with a tentative D call TRBD1 (5 bases). Trimming removed 4 bases at V and 2 bases at J, with 13 bases between. The CDR3 consists of 15 residues. CDR1 is SGHNT, CDR2 YYREEE, per germline (reference sequence). CDR3 amino acids: CASSEGLGGNQPQHF. As DNA, the CDR3 is TGTGCCAGCAGCGAGGGGCTAGGAGGCAATCAGCCCCAGCATTTT.

This sequence joins TRBV28 and TRBJ1-5; TRBD1 aligns across 8 bases. J lost 6 bases, V lost 4 bases, and 11 bases had no gene match. The CDR3 is 16 amino acids. Per germline, CDR1 MDHEN and CDR2 SYDVKM. The CDR3 reads CASSYLTGALVQPQHF. CDR3 nucleotide sequence: TGTGCCAGCAGTTACTTGACAGGGGCTTTGGTTCAGCCCCAGCATTTT.

The V gene is TRBV13, the J gene TRBJ2-3, with no clear D. Germline values: CDR1 PRHDT, CDR2 FYEKMQ (reference sequence). Trimming shortened V by 5 bases and J by 4 bases, and 10 bases separated the two germline ends. The CDR3 spans 13 residues. CDR3 DNA sequence: TGTGCCAGCAGCCTTTATATTGCAGATACGCAGTATTTT. This encodes CASSLYIADTQYF.

The chain is built from TRBV13 and TRBJ1-1, with no clear D. Germline values: CDR1 PRHDT, CDR2 FYEKMQ (reference sequence). V shed 3 bases and J shed 11 bases, with 7 bases lying between them. This CDR3 spans 10 amino acids. Here the CDR3 reads CASSLPVAFF. For the CDR3, the DNA is TGTGCCAGCAGCTTGCCCGTCGCTTTCTTT.

This rearrangement joins TRBV5-1 to TRBJ1-1, with TRBD1 matching 7 bases. The CDR3 runs 14 residues. With 2 bases clipped from V and 5 bases from J, the junction kept 6 bases outside the gene matches. Germline-derived CDR1 and CDR2 are SGHRS and YFSETQ. The CDR3 region is CASSLDRAGTEAFF. The CDR3 bases are TGCGCCAGCAGCTTAGACAGGGCCGGTACTGAAGCTTTCTTT.

On this clone itself: The same CDR3 can be traced to other DNA sequences in this sample. The rearrangement uses TRBV4-1 and TRBJ2-7; 8 nucleotides align to TRBD1. CDR3 length: 14 amino acids. CDR1 and CDR2 from the germline V gene are MGHRA and YSYEKL. V shed 3 bases and J 1 base; nucleotides not matched to a gene: 2. The CDR3 nucleotides are TGCGCCAGCAGCCACACAGGGGGATCCTACGAGCAGTACTTC. The encoded protein is CASSHTGGSYEQYF.

This sequence joins TRBV7-6 and TRBJ2-7; D may be TRBD2 (6 bases). CDR1 is SGHVS, CDR2 FNYEAQ, per germline. There are 13 residues in the CDR3. The V and J ends lost 8 bases and 4 bases respectively, with 15 bases between them. CDR3 coding DNA: TGTGCCAGCTCTGTCCGGGAGCAGTACGAGCAGTACTTC. It yields the protein CASSVREQYEQYF.

The chain carries TRBV27 and TRBJ2-1; no clear D gene. The CDR3 has 13 amino acids. The V and J ends lost 5 bases and 5 bases respectively, with 10 bases between them. Per the germline V gene, CDR1 is MNHEY and CDR2 is SMNVEV (reference sequence). CDR3 in amino acids: CASSPGMNNEQFF. The CDR3 DNA follows: TGTGCCAGCAGTCCAGGAATGAACAATGAGCAGTTCTTC.

In regard to this clone: The sample has other DNA sequences that encode this CDR3 too. The chain joins TRBV27 to TRBJ2-1, with D tentatively TRBD1 or TRBD2 (6 bases each). V dropped 5 bases and J dropped 4 bases, with 12 bases sitting between them. The CDR3 loop spans 14 amino acids. The germline V gene encodes CDR1 MNHEY and CDR2 SMNVEV (reference sequence). The CDR3 loop is CASSAGGPYNEQFF. In DNA, the CDR3 is TGTGCCAGCAGTGCCGGGGGCCCTTACAATGAGCAGTTCTTC.

The V gene is TRBV10-2, the J gene TRBJ1-2; D not resolved. With 8 bases removed from V and 8 bases from J, the gap between germline ends came to 15 bases. This CDR3 has 12 residues. The germline V gene has CDR1 WSHSY and CDR2 SAAADI. CDR3 DNA sequence: TGCGCCAGCGACGCGGGGTCTGGCGGCTACACCTTC. This sequence encodes CASDAGSGGYTF.

V gene TRBV28 combines with J gene TRBJ2-5; 8 nucleotides match TRBD2. The CDR3 consists of 16 residues. The V segment lost 1 base and the J segment 1 base; nucleotides outside the gene matches: 5. CDR1 and CDR2 from the germline V gene are MDHEN and SYDVKM. CDR3 loop: CASSLLAGTIQETQYF. The CDR3 DNA reads TGTGCCAGCAGTTTATTAGCGGGGACGATCCAAGAGACCCAGTACTTC. The whole variable domain, filled in from reference TRBV28 and TRBJ2-5, reads DVKVTQSSRYLVKRTGEKVFLECVQDMDHENMFWYRQDPGLGLRLIYFSYDVKMKEKGDIPEGYSVSREKKERFSLILESASTNQTSMYLCASSLLAGTIQETQYFGPGTRLLVL.

This chain joins TRBV5-6 and TRBJ2-3; 9 bases line up with TRBD1. The germline V gene encodes CDR1 SGHDT and CDR2 YYEEEE. This CDR3 region has 16 residues. The V and J ends lost 5 bases and 3 bases, in that order; junction bases with no gene match: 10. CDR3 sequence reads: CASSTGTGRSTDTQYF. Written as DNA, the CDR3 is TGTGCCAGCAGTACCGGGACAGGGAGGTCGACAGATACGCAGTATTTT. The full variable domain, completed using reference TRBV5-6 and TRBJ2-3, is DAGVTQSPTHLIKTRGQQVTLRCSPKSGHDTVSWYQQALGQGPQFIFQYYEEEERQRGNFPDRFSGHQFPNYSSELNVNALLLGDSALYLCASSTGTGRSTDTQYFGPGTRLTVL.

This clone was seen more than once but under ten times. This rearrangement joins TRBV27 to TRBJ1-2; D may be TRBD1 (6 bases). The ends were cut back, 6 bases at V and 4 bases at J, with 12 bases in the middle. Germline V lookup: CDR1 MNHEY, CDR2 SMNVEV (reference sequence). CDR3 size: 13 residues. CDR3 sequence (DNA): TGTGCCAGCAGCCCCACAGGGATCTATGGCTACACCTTC. This translates into CASSPTGIYGYTF.

The chain employs TRBV10-1 and TRBJ2-7, with 7 nucleotides matching TRBD2. The CDR3 covers 14 residues. Looked up from germline, CDR1 is WNHNN and CDR2 is SYGVQD (reference sequence). Trimming at V came to 2 bases and at J to 1 base, leaving 2 bases not matched to a gene. CDR3 DNA sequence: TGCGCCAGCAGTGAGGCGGGGGAGTCCTACGAGCAGTACTTC. This translates into CASSEAGESYEQYF.

The chain uses TRBV9 and TRBJ2-7; D is uncertain. The V end was cut by 4 bases, the J end by 6 bases, with 14 bases between. Germline V lookup: CDR1 SGDLS, CDR2 YYNGEE. This CDR3 is built from 13 residues. The CDR3 spells CASSLYGHSEQYF. DNA for the CDR3: TGTGCCAGCAGCCTATACGGGCACTCCGAGCAGTACTTC.

This clone was recorded only once. The chain couples TRBV4-2 to TRBJ2-7, with TRBD2 matching over 12 bases. The V segment lost 1 base and the J segment 0 bases; nucleotides outside the gene matches: 4. The CDR3 spans 17 residues. Germline values: CDR1 LGHNA, CDR2 YNFKEQ. In nucleotides, the CDR3 is TGTGCCAGCAGCCAAGTTGGGACTAGCGGGTTCTCCTACGAGCAGTACTTC. This sequence encodes CASSQVGTSGFSYEQYF.

Worth noting for this clone: Other DNA variants within this sample encode the same CDR3. The J gene is TRBJ2-3, the V gene TRBV7-6, with D perhaps matching TRBD1 or TRBD2 (5 bases each). The germline V and J ends were trimmed by 0 bases and 3 bases, with 7 bases remaining between them. Germline CDR1 reads SGHVS; CDR2 reads FNYEAQ. The CDR3 is made up of 14 amino acids. The CDR3 DNA reads as TGTGCCAGCAGCTTAGCAGGGGAGACAGATACGCAGTATTTT. It is translated as CASSLAGETDTQYF.

The rearrangement joins TRBV27 to TRBJ1-5, with D possibly matching TRBD1 (5 bases). V shed 8 bases and J shed 4 bases, with 18 bases lying between them. The CDR3 has 15 residues. Germline V CDR1 and CDR2: MNHEY, SMNVEV (reference sequence). Written as DNA, the CDR3 is TGTGCCAGCTCCTACAGCGGGGGGGGAAATCAGCCCCAGCATTTT. Translation gives CASSYSGGGNQPQHF.

This chain uses TRBV7-3 with TRBJ2-5; 7 bases fit TRBD2. This CDR3 comprises 13 residues. Germline V CDR1 and CDR2: SGHTA, FQGTGA. The V gene end was trimmed by 2 bases and the J gene end by 5 bases; junction bases not matched to a gene: 2. CDR3 sequence reads: CASSLWGGETQYF. The CDR3 region has the DNA TGTGCCAGCAGCTTATGGGGGGGTGAGACCCAGTACTTC.

The V call is TRBV4-1, the J call TRBJ2-1; no clear D gene. Deletions cut 1 base from V and 3 bases from J, with 10 bases between. CDR1 MGHRA and CDR2 YSYEKL come from the germline V gene. The CDR3 length is 15 residues. The CDR3 bases are TGCGCCAGCAGCCAAGCCATAATCCGCTACAATGAGCAGTTCTTC. It specifies CASSQAIIRYNEQFF.

Comments on this clone: In the same sample, other DNA sequences code for this CDR3. The V gene is TRBV11-2, the J gene TRBJ2-7, with 7 nucleotides matching TRBD2. J was trimmed by 1 base and V by 3 bases; bases with no gene match: 3. The CDR3 is made up of 14 amino acids. The germline CDR1 and CDR2 sequences are SGHAT and FQNNGV. The CDR3 nucleotides read TGTGCCAGCAGCTTCGGGGGGAAGTCCTACGAGCAGTACTTC. Residues: CASSFGGKSYEQYF.

This chain uses TRBV12-5 with TRBJ2-7, with 9 bases lining up with TRBD2. The germline V gene has CDR1 LGHNT and CDR2 FRNRAP. The V gene end was trimmed by 1 base and the J gene end by 4 bases; junction bases not matched to a gene: 5. The CDR3 contains 15 residues. This CDR3 is CASGLGTSALYEQYF. Here the CDR3 DNA reads TGTGCTAGTGGTTTGGGGACTAGCGCTTTATACGAGCAGTACTTC.

The rearrangement links TRBV25-1 to TRBJ1-6; 8 bases align to TRBD1. V dropped 10 bases and J dropped 8; count of bases not matched to a gene: 10. Per the germline V gene, CDR1 is MGHDK and CDR2 is SYGVNS. This CDR3 is 14 amino acids long. CDR3 coding DNA: TGTGCCACCCAGGACAGGGTCGGGTATTCACCCCTCCACTTT. As protein: CATQDRVGYSPLHF.

The V call is TRBV30, the J call TRBJ1-4; D remains unclear. The V gene lost 0 bases and the J gene lost 3 bases, with 5 bases spanning the gap. The CDR3 loop spans 13 amino acids. Germline V CDR1 and CDR2: GTSNPN, SVGIG (reference sequence). The DNA of the CDR3 is TGTGCCTGGAGTGTAAGCCCTAATGAAAAACTGTTTTTT. Its translation is CAWSVSPNEKLFF.